The sequence of this T cell receptor beta chain was determined in a study of T cell repertoires in cytomegalovirus infection. Across the study: Use of recently identified HLA-C-restricted and well-studied HLA-B-restricted CMV epitopes was part of the study. Both a matching HLA type and CMV infection were indicated by public TCR beta signatures. Study findings and constraints: The study identified carriers of CMV plus the relevant HLA from cumulative public TCR beta family frequency.

MiXCR, applied by TCRdb to the reads, yields one record per CDR3 protein. The sample has roughly 990,000 distinct CDR3 sequences, less than 35% seen once. CDR1 and CDR2 (germline): SNHLY, FYNNEI. This CDR3 is built from 16 residues. Trimming removed 2 bases from V and 2 bases from J, with 16 bases in between. Turning to this clonotype: Its antigen is undetermined.

This chain joins TRBV2 and TRBJ2-7; D is possibly TRBD1 (5 bases). This receptor was identified in a human donor in good health (CMV status not recorded). Some clones in this sample may be carry-over from other donors' samples. Sample: cultured CD8+ T cells from PBMCs, taken from culture after CMV antigen stimulation. CDR3 protein: CASSESKADRPYEQYV. CDR3 in DNA: TGTGCCAGCAGTGAATCCAAAGCCGACAGACCCTACGAGCAGTACGTC.